Listed below are T cell receptor beta chains from one sample, sequenced in a study of blood T cell repertoires in COVID-19. Generated by immunoSEQ multiplex PCR, the TCRdb table keeps only in-frame clones and is missing some. Of around 260,000 clones detected, around 90% appear once; the ten largest clones hold roughly 1.1%. Sequenced sample: PBMCs or T cells enriched from blood (not recorded which). These receptor sequences come from a woman in her twenties or thirties who had recovered from COVID-19. The CDR3 runs from the conserved cysteine through the conserved F or W. Each record gives: CDR3 DNA, CDR3 protein, J gene, D gene, clone size, V gene. D genes are given only for firm matches. Expanded clones are given a class, and other clones once, few, many or no size at all.

DNA: TGTGCCAGCAGTAGCGGTCGGGATCAGAGCTCCTACAATGAGCAGTTCTTC; CDR3: CASSSGRDQSSYNEQFF; J: TRBJ2-1; D: -; size: once; V: TRBV28
DNA: TGTGCCAGCAGCCAGTGGGACAGGGGGGAACGTGGCTACACCTTC; CDR3: CASSQWDRGERGYTF; J: TRBJ1-2; D: TRBD1; size: once; V: TRBV7-9
DNA: TGTGCCAGTAGCACCTTTCAGGGGAGGGGCGGGGAGCTGTTTTTT; CDR3: CASSTFQGRGGELFF; J: TRBJ2-2; D: -; size: -; V: TRBV19
DNA: TGTGCCAGCAGTTACTCGCTGAATAGAGTTAACAATCAGCCCCAGCATTTT; CDR3: CASSYSLNRVNNQPQHF; J: TRBJ1-5; D: -; size: -; V: TRBV6-2/TRBV6-3
DNA: TGTGCCAGCAGTCCAGGGGTGAACACTGAAGCTTTCTTT; CDR3: CASSPGVNTEAFF; J: TRBJ1-1; D: -; size: -; V: TRBV6-5
DNA: TGTGCCAGCAGACTAGCGGGAGTTTATGAGCAGTTCTTC; CDR3: CASRLAGVYEQFF; J: TRBJ2-1; D: TRBD2; size: -; V: TRBV2
DNA: TGCGCCAGCAGCCAAATTGACAGGGGCTCCTACGAGCAGTACTTC; CDR3: CASSQIDRGSYEQYF; J: TRBJ2-7; D: TRBD1; size: -; V: TRBV4-1
DNA: TGTGCCAGCAGGGGGGGGTTGAGCAATCAGCCCCAGCATTTT; CDR3: CASRGGLSNQPQHF; J: TRBJ1-5; D: -; size: -; V: TRBV6-5
DNA: TGTGCTAGTGGTTTGGTACGGCTCAGACTAGGAGGATGGACCGGGGAGCTGTTTTTT; CDR3: CASGLVRLRLGGWTGELFF; J: TRBJ2-2; D: -; size: -; V: TRBV12-5
DNA: TGTGCCAGCAGCTTAGCGCCGGGACTCCTTGAATACGAGCAGTACTTC; CDR3: CASSLAPGLLEYEQYF; J: TRBJ2-7; D: -; size: -; V: TRBV7-2
DNA: TGTGCCAGCAGCTTGCGCCCCGATGAAGCTTTCTTT; CDR3: CASSLRPDEAFF; J: TRBJ1-1; D: -; size: -; V: TRBV7-9
DNA: TGTGCCAGCGGCCCCGGGTCTAACCCCAATGAGCAGTTCTTC; CDR3: CASGPGSNPNEQFF; J: TRBJ2-1; D: -; size: -; V: TRBV5-4
DNA: TGTGCCAGCAGCTTAAACGGACACTTCCAAGAGACCCAGTACTTC; CDR3: CASSLNGHFQETQYF; J: TRBJ2-5; D: -; size: -; V: TRBV11-2
DNA: TGTGCCAGCAGCAAACCTGGCGGGAGGCTCACAGATACGCAGTATTTT; CDR3: CASSKPGGRLTDTQYF; J: TRBJ2-3; D: -; size: -; V: TRBV21-1
DNA: TGTGCCAGCAGCCAAGATGGTCTTGGGCGGGGAGGCTACACCTTC; CDR3: CASSQDGLGRGGYTF; J: TRBJ1-2; D: -; size: -; V: TRBV3-1/TRBV3-2
DNA: TGTGCCAGCAGCGCTCCCCTAGCGGGGAAAGAGACCCAGTACTTC; CDR3: CASSAPLAGKETQYF; J: TRBJ2-5; D: TRBD2; size: -; V: TRBV7-6
DNA: TGTACCCCCCAGGGGGCCTACACTGAAGCTTTCTTT; CDR3: CTPQGAYTEAFF; J: TRBJ1-1; D: TRBD1; size: -; V: TRBV6-5
DNA: TGCAGCGTTTCACAGGGGTTGAGAGATACGCAGTATTTT; CDR3: CSVSQGLRDTQYF; J: TRBJ2-3; D: TRBD1; size: -; V: TRBV29-1
DNA: TGTGCCAGCAGCTTAAGCGGTGGATCAGGATCCTACGAGCAGTACTTC; CDR3: CASSLSGGSGSYEQYF; J: TRBJ2-7; D: -; size: -; V: TRBV7-2
DNA: TGTGCCAGCAGTGAAGAAGCTAGCGGATCCTACGAGCAGTACTTC; CDR3: CASSEEASGSYEQYF; J: TRBJ2-7; D: TRBD2; size: -; V: TRBV6-1
DNA: TGTGCCAGCTCACCACGGCCATCAGGGGAATCGGGCAATCAGCCCCAGCATTTT; CDR3: CASSPRPSGESGNQPQHF; J: TRBJ1-5; D: -; size: -; V: TRBV18
DNA: TGTGCCAGCAGCCGTCGTGAGGCAGGGGGGAGACCACGGAATGAAAAACTGTTTTTT; CDR3: CASSRREAGGRPRNEKLFF; J: TRBJ1-4; D: TRBD1; size: -; V: TRBV14
DNA: TGTGCCAGCAGCTTCCGACTGGGGAGGGGCACCGGGGAGCTGTTTTTT; CDR3: CASSFRLGRGTGELFF; J: TRBJ2-2; D: TRBD2; size: -; V: TRBV7-2
DNA: TGTGCCAGCAGCTCACTTGTCTCGTCAGATACGCAGTATTTT; CDR3: CASSSLVSSDTQYF; J: TRBJ2-3; D: -; size: -; V: TRBV27
DNA: TGTGCCAGCAGCTCGACTAGCGGTCTCTCCTACGAGCAGTACTTC; CDR3: CASSSTSGLSYEQYF; J: TRBJ2-7; D: TRBD2; size: -; V: TRBV7-9
DNA: TGTGCCAGCAGCTTAATCGGGACTAGCGGGAGCTACAATGAGCAGTTCTTC; CDR3: CASSLIGTSGSYNEQFF; J: TRBJ2-1; D: TRBD2; size: -; V: TRBV7-3
DNA: TGCGCCAGCAGCCAGATGACAGGGATTCCCACAGATACGCAGTATTTT; CDR3: CASSQMTGIPTDTQYF; J: TRBJ2-3; D: TRBD1; size: once; V: TRBV4-3
DNA: TGTGCCTGGAGTGTCCTAGCGGCTGTTGACGAGCAGTACTTC; CDR3: CAWSVLAAVDEQYF; J: TRBJ2-7; D: TRBD2; size: once; V: TRBV30
DNA: TGTGCCAGCAGCGTAGGGCTTTTGGGACAGGGATCCTACGAGCAGTACTTC; CDR3: CASSVGLLGQGSYEQYF; J: TRBJ2-7; D: TRBD1; size: -; V: TRBV9
DNA: TGTGCCAGCAGCTTTGGTACAGCTAATGAAAAACTGTTTTTT; CDR3: CASSFGTANEKLFF; J: TRBJ1-4; D: -; size: -; V: TRBV5-6
DNA: TGTGCCAGCAGTTTAACTGCCCCAGCGGGAGTCTCCTACAATGAGCAGTTCTTC; CDR3: CASSLTAPAGVSYNEQFF; J: TRBJ2-1; D: TRBD2; size: -; V: TRBV27
DNA: TGTGCCAGCAGCCGGAATCTCCCTTCAAACAGGGGTGAGACCCAGTACTTC; CDR3: CASSRNLPSNRGETQYF; J: TRBJ2-5; D: TRBD1; size: -; V: TRBV3-1/TRBV3-2
DNA: TGTGCCAGCCAACCAGAGGGGGTGGCCCAGGAGACCCAGTACTTC; CDR3: CASQPEGVAQETQYF; J: TRBJ2-5; D: -; size: -; V: TRBV25-1
DNA: TGTGCCAGCAGCTCTAGCGGGAGTAGCTCCTACAATGAGCAGTTCTTC; CDR3: CASSSSGSSSYNEQFF; J: TRBJ2-1; D: TRBD2; size: -; V: TRBV4-2
DNA: TGTGCCAGCAGCATACAGGCGGGAGCGCTCAATGAGCAGTTCTTC; CDR3: CASSIQAGALNEQFF; J: TRBJ2-1; D: TRBD2; size: -; V: TRBV6-2/TRBV6-3
DNA: TGTGCCAGCAGCAGAGACAGTTCCAACACTGAAGCTTTCTTT; CDR3: CASSRDSSNTEAFF; J: TRBJ1-1; D: -; size: -; V: TRBV28
DNA: TGTGCCAGCAGTTACGATGGTCCAGGGGCCGGCTCTGGAAACACCATATATTTT; CDR3: CASSYDGPGAGSGNTIYF; J: TRBJ1-3; D: -; size: -; V: TRBV6-2/TRBV6-3